This T cell receptor (beta chain) was observed in a study of CD8 T cells in ankylosing spondylitis. Study outcomes and limitations: Disease-associated clones were reportedly significantly overrepresented in matched ankylosing spondylitis synovial fluid.

The J segment lost 6 bases and the V segment lost 4 bases, leaving 8 bases of the junction unmatched. Germline loops: CDR1 SQVTM, CDR2 ANQGSEA. The CDR3 is 14 residues long. This clonotype was recorded at least ten times. Its antigen is not known. The authors made TCR beta libraries by quantitative 5'-RACE with molecular barcodes. TCRdb passed the 5' RACE reads through MiXCR, listing each CDR3 protein once. The sample holds about 64,000 distinct CDR3 sequences, approximately 6% seen once. The chain uses TRBV29-1 and TRBJ1-5; 8 bases match TRBD1. The specimen sequenced was synovial fluid, either unsorted or a sorted T cell fraction (not recorded which). The clonotype was recovered from a male donor with ankylosing spondylitis. Written as DNA, the CDR3 is TGCAGCGTTGGTTGGACAGGGAAGGGTCAGCCCCAGCATTTT. Its protein is CSVGWTGKGQPQHF.